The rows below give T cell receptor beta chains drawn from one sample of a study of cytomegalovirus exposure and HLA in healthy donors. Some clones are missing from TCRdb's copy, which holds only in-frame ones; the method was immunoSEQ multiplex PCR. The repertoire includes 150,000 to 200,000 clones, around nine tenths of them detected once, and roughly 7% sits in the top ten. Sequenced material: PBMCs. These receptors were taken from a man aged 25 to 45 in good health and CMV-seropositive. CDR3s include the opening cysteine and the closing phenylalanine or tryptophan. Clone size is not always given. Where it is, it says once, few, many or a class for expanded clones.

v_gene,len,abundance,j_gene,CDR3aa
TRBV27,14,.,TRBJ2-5,CASRPLAGEETQYF
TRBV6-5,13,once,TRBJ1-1,CASSSDRATEAFF
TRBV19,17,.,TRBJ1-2,CASTTSGSETENYGYTF
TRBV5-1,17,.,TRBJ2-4,CASSLDPGSAAKNIQYF
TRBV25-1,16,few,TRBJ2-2,CASRTDRQGATGELFF
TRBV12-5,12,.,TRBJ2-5,CASGLEAETQYF
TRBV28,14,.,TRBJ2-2,CASSPGQATGELFF
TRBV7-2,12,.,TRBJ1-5,CASSHPRQPQHF
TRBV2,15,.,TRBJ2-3,CASSGRAGVLNTQYF
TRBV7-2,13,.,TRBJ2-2,CASSFRATGELFF
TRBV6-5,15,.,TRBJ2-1,CASSSLAGGFIEQFF
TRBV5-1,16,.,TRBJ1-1,CASRRSGQGAGTEAFF
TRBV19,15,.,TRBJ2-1,CASTLAGGSYNEQFF
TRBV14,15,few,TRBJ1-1,CASSQDWNSNTEAFF
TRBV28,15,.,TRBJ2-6,CASSPGGTGANVLTF
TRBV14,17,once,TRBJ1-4,CASSQDMRGKTNEKLFF
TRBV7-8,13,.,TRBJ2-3,CASSLVLVGTQYF
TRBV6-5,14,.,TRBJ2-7,CASTPGTGGYEQYF
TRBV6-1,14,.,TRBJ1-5,CASKGRATVWPQHF
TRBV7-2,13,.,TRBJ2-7,CASRYEGPYEQYF
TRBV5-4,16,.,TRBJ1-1,CASSPPGRVMNTEAFF
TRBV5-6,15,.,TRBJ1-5,CASSLRGGSNQPQHF
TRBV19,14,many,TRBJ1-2,CASKGTGPIGGYTF
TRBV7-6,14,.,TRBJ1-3,CASSRRESGNTIYF
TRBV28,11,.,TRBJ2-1,CASKQRNEQFF
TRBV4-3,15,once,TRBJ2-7,CASSQDSATAYEQYF
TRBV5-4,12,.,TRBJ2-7,CASSRGPYEQYF
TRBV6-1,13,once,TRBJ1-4,CASSETLSEKLFF
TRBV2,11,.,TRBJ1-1,CASSVEVRAFF
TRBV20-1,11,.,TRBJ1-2,CSVRGLVGYTF
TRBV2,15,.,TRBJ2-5,CASSGGQGAWETQYF
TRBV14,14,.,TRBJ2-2,CASSYIGAPGELFF